Listed below are T cell receptor beta chains from one sample, sequenced in a study of T cells in Graves' hyperthyroidism and ophthalmopathy. TCRdb called the multiplex PCR reads again in MiXCR, with one record for every CDR3 protein. The table has about 610,000 distinct CDR3 sequences, around 42% seen once. The sample was peripheral blood or thyroid tissue (not recorded which). These receptor sequences come from a woman aged 18 to 35 with Graves' hyperthyroidism. The CDR3 runs from the conserved cysteine through the conserved F or W. A D gene is named only where the DNA matches it firmly. Where a row states a size, it is once, few, many or the class of an expanded clone; other rows omit it.

d_call	v_call	clone_size	cdr3_length	j_call	cdr3_aa	cdr3_nt
NA	TRBV20-1	once	13	TRBJ2-5	CSARDISRETQYF	TGCAGTGCCCGGGACATTTCCCGGGAGACCCAGTACTTC
NA	TRBV10-3	once	13	TRBJ2-6	CAISRTGANVLTF	TGTGCCATCAGTAGGACCGGGGCCAACGTCCTGACTTTC
TRBD2	TRBV18	NA	15	TRBJ2-5	CASSPTSGLGETQYF	TGTGCCAGCTCACCCACTAGCGGATTGGGGGAGACCCAGTACTTC
TRBD1	TRBV24-1	many	15	TRBJ1-4	CATSERAGGGEKLFF	TGTGCCACCTCCGAAAGGGCAGGGGGCGGTGAAAAACTGTTTTTT
NA	TRBV25-1	few	13	TRBJ2-1	CASSEFMDNEQFF	TGTGCCAGCAGTGAATTTATGGACAATGAGCAGTTCTTC
NA	TRBV7-6	NA	14	TRBJ2-7	CASTLTDLSYEQYF	TGTGCCAGCACCTTGACCGACCTCTCCTACGAGCAGTACTTC
TRBD2	TRBV9	few	15	TRBJ2-5	CASSVGAGDVKTQYF	TGTGCCAGCAGCGTAGGAGCGGGAGATGTAAAGACCCAGTACTTC
TRBD2	TRBV7-7	NA	14	TRBJ2-5	CASPRGLATGAQYF	TGTGCTAGTCCCCGCGGACTAGCCACGGGCGCCCAGTACTTC
NA	TRBV30	NA	13	TRBJ2-7	CAWSTRVSYEQYF	TGTGCCTGGAGTACACGAGTGAGCTACGAGCAGTACTTC
TRBD1	TRBV6-1	NA	15	TRBJ1-5	CASSLSRQGLQPQHF	TGTGCCAGCAGTTTATCCCGACAGGGGTTGCAGCCCCAGCATTTT
NA	TRBV6-2/TRBV6-3	NA	16	TRBJ1-1	CAGSYGLGQGNTEAFF	TGTGCCGGCAGTTACGGGTTAGGGCAAGGGAACACTGAAGCTTTCTTT
NA	TRBV5-5	NA	15	TRBJ1-3	CASSLRLSSGNTIYF	TGTGCCAGCAGCTTGAGGCTTTCCTCTGGAAACACCATATATTTT
TRBD2	TRBV7-3	NA	14	TRBJ2-1	CASSSSGSHNEQFF	TGTGCCAGCAGCTCAAGCGGGAGTCACAATGAGCAGTTCTTC
NA	TRBV4-1	NA	13	TRBJ2-7	CASSSFPGYEQYF	TGCGCCAGCAGCTCCTTCCCGGGGTACGAGCAGTACTTC
TRBD2	TRBV20-1	NA	14	TRBJ2-5	CSPSVTSGLETQYF	TGCAGTCCTTCGGTGACTAGCGGATTGGAGACCCAGTACTTC
TRBD2	TRBV6-5	few	14	TRBJ2-5	CASAAGLAQETQYF	TGTGCCAGCGCAGCTGGACTAGCACAAGAGACCCAGTACTTC
NA	TRBV14	many	14	TRBJ1-1	CASSQVVGSTEAFF	TGTGCCAGCAGCCAAGTGGTGGGCAGCACTGAAGCTTTCTTT
TRBD1	TRBV5-1	many	15	TRBJ2-2	CASSLRGQSGGELFF	TGCGCCAGCAGCTTAAGGGGGCAAAGCGGCGGGGAGCTGTTTTTT
NA	TRBV20-1	NA	14	TRBJ2-7	CSARSRHASGVQYF	TGCAGTGCTCGCTCTAGGCACGCGAGCGGAGTGCAGTACTTC
TRBD1	TRBV25-1	NA	14	TRBJ1-1	CASSETGTGAGAFF	TGTGCCAGCAGTGAAACGGGGACAGGGGCGGGAGCTTTCTTT
NA	TRBV20-1	NA	14	TRBJ1-1	CSAGPGRGETEAFF	TGCAGTGCTGGACCGGGACGGGGAGAAACTGAAGCTTTCTTT
NA	TRBV6-2/TRBV6-3	many	12	TRBJ2-7	CASNQGLGEQYF	TGTGCCAGCAACCAGGGGCTAGGCGAGCAGTACTTC
NA	TRBV20-1	NA	12	TRBJ1-1	CSAPFLGRGAFF	TGCAGTGCCCCCTTTTTGGGTCGGGGAGCTTTCTTT
TRBD1	TRBV10-3	NA	14	TRBJ1-1	CAISDRDRDSEAFF	TGTGCCATCAGTGACCGGGACAGGGATTCTGAAGCTTTCTTT
TRBD1	TRBV7-9	NA	15	TRBJ2-1	CASSLQGALYNEQFF	TGTGCCAGCAGCTTACAGGGGGCCCTCTACAATGAGCAGTTCTTC
NA	TRBV11-2	many	13	TRBJ1-1	CASSLAGAVEAFF	TGTGCCAGCAGCTTAGCGGGCGCGGTTGAAGCTTTCTTT
TRBD1	TRBV15	many	13	TRBJ1-1	CATNPGGGTEAFF	TGTGCCACCAACCCAGGGGGCGGCACTGAAGCTTTCTTT
TRBD1	TRBV20-1	NA	15	TRBJ1-6	CSAKGKGGLKSPLHF	TGCAGTGCTAAGGGGAAAGGGGGCCTTAAATCACCCCTCCACTTT
NA	TRBV19	many	12	TRBJ1-1	CATLDPPAQAFF	TGTGCCACCCTAGACCCTCCCGCGCAAGCTTTCTTT
TRBD2	TRBV20-1	NA	17	TRBJ2-3	CSARDGGLALMLDTQYF	TGCAGTGCTAGAGATGGAGGACTAGCTTTGATGTTAGATACGCAGTATTTT
NA	TRBV5-1	NA	17	TRBJ1-4	CASSLTGPTGANEKLFF	TGCGCCAGCAGCCTGACAGGTCCTACTGGGGCTAATGAAAAACTGTTTTTT
NA	TRBV19	NA	16	TRBJ1-6	CASSIDRTAYNSPLHF	TGTGCCAGTAGTATCGACAGGACAGCCTATAATTCACCCCTCCACTTT
NA	TRBV20-1	many	17	TRBJ2-6	CSARFSGKSSGANVLTF	TGCAGTGCTAGGTTTAGCGGAAAATCCTCTGGGGCCAACGTCCTGACTTTC
NA	TRBV20-1	many	15	TRBJ1-4	CSARPNTATNEKLFF	TGCAGTGCTCGGCCCAATACAGCTACGAATGAAAAACTGTTTTTT